This T cell receptor (beta chain) was sequenced for a study of T cell responses to AZD1222 COVID-19 vaccine. Study-wide points: The donor cohort was predominantly white British with a female majority, and clonal diversity may have been underestimated. Spike-specific TCR repertoires showed rising breadth and depth after two AZD1222 doses.

In the case of this clone: Its specificity is not known.

The CDR3 sequence is 15 residues long. V trimming: 6 bases; J trimming: 1 base; junction bases outside the gene matches: 7. CDR1 and CDR2 from the germline V gene are SGHTA and FQGNSA. Assay used: immunoSEQ multiplex PCR; TCRdb lists only in-frame clones, some missing. The repertoire holds roughly 110,000 clones, around 89% seen once, with almost 6.5% in the top ten. The input for sequencing was peripheral blood, taken 28 days after the second AZD1222 dose. The V call is TRBV7-2, the J call TRBJ2-5; 8 bases match TRBD2. The receptor was derived from an adult who received the AZD1222 COVID-19 vaccine. For the CDR3, the DNA is TGTGCCAGCAGGTCGGGGGGGCCTGTCCAAGAGACCCAGTACTTC. As protein: CASRSGGPVQETQYF.